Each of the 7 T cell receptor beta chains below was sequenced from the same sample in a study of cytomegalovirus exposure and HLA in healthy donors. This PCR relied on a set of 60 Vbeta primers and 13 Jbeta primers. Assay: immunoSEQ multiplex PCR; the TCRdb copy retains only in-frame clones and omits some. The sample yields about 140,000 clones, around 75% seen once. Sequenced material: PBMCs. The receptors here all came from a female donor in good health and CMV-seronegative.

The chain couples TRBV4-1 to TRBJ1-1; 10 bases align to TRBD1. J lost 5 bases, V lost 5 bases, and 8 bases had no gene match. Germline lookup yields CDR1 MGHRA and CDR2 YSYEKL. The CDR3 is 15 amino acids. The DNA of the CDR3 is TGCGCCAGCAGCTACAACCGGGACAGGGGTACTGAAGCTTTCTTT. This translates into CASSYNRDRGTEAFF.

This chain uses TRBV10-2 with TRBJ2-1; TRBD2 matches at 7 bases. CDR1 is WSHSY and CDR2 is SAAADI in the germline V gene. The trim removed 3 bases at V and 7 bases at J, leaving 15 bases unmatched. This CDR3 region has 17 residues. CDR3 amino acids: CASSEYNAGVTYNEQFF. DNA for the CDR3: TGCGCCAGCAGTGAATACAATGCGGGAGTCACTTATAATGAGCAGTTCTTC.

The CDR3 spells CASSPRRIRHQETQYF. CDR3 nucleotides: TGTGCCAGCAGCCCGAGGCGGATACGACACCAAGAGACCCAGTACTTC. The chain is built from TRBV7-8 and TRBJ2-5; D remains ambiguous. This CDR3 spans 16 amino acids. Per the germline V gene, CDR1 is SGHVS and CDR2 is FQNEAQ. V was clipped by 5 bases and J by 0 bases, with 16 bases between them.

The CDR3 here is CASSWDRVDIQYF. For the CDR3, the DNA is TGTGCCAGCTCGTGGGACAGGGTCGACATTCAGTACTTC. This chain connects TRBV2 to TRBJ2-4, with 9 bases aligning to TRBD1. CDR3 size: 13 residues. After removal of 8 bases from V and 8 bases from J, the junction contained 7 bases not matched to a gene. CDR1 is SNHLY and CDR2 is FYNNEI in the germline V gene. Full variable domain (remainder filled in from reference TRBV2 and TRBJ2-4): EPEVTQTPSHQVTQMGQEVILRCVPISNHLYFYWYRQILGQKVEFLVSFYNNEISEKSEIFDDQFSVERPDGSNFTLKIRSTKLEDSAMYFCASSWDRVDIQYFGAGTRLSVL.

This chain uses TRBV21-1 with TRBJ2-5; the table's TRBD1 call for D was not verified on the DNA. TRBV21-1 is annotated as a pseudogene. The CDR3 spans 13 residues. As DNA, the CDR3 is TGTGCCAGCAGACAGGGCCCCCAAGAGACCCAGTACTTC. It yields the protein CASRQGPQETQYF.

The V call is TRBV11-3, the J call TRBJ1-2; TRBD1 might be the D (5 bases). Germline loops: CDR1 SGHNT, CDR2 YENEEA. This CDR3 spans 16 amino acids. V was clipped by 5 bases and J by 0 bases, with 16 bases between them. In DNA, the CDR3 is TGTGCCAGCAGCCCAATGGGGCATCAAGCTAACTATGGCTACACCTTC. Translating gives CASSPMGHQANYGYTF.

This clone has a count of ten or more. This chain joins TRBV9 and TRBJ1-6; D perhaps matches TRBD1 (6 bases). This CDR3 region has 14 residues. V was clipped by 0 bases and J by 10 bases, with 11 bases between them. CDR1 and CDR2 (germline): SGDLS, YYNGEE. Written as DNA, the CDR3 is TGTGCCAGCAGCGTAGAGGGCGACAGGTCACCCCTCCACTTT. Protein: CASSVEGDRSPLHF.